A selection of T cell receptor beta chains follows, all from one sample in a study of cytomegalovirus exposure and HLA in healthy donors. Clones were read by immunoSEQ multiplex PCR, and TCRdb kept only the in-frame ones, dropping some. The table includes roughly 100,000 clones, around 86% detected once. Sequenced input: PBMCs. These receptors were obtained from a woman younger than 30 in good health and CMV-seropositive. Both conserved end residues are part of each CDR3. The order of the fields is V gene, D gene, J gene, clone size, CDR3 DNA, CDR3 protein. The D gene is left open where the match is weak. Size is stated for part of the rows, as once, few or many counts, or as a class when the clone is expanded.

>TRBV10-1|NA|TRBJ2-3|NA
TGCGCCAGCAGACAGGATCGACCTCCCCGCACAGATACGCAGTATTTT
CASRQDRPPRTDTQYF
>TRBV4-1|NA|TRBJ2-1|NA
TGCGCCAGCAGCCGGGCGGGATACGATGAGCAGTTCTTC
CASSRAGYDEQFF
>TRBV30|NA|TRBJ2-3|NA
TGTGCCTGGAGGAGTTCTTGGAGGGGAACGCAGTATTTT
CAWRSSWRGTQYF
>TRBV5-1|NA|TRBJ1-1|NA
TGCGCCAGCAGCTTTTCCGGGGTGAACACTGAAGCTTTCTTT
CASSFSGVNTEAFF
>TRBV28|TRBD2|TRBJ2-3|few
TGTGCCAGCAGTTTACTGGCTAGCGGGAGCGGGGGTGGGACAGATACGCAGTATTTT
CASSLLASGSGGGTDTQYF
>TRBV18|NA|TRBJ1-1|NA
TGTGCCAGCTCAGCCGCTATGAACACTGAAGCTTTCTTT
CASSAAMNTEAFF
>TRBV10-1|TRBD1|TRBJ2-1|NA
TGCGCCAGCAGCTCCGGGACAGGGCGCAATGAGCAGTTCTTC
CASSSGTGRNEQFF
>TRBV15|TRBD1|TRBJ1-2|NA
TGTGCCACCAGCGACCGGGACAGGGTTGGCTACACCTTC
CATSDRDRVGYTF
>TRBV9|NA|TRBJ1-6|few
TGTGCCAGCAGCGGACAAAATTCACCCCTCCACTTT
CASSGQNSPLHF
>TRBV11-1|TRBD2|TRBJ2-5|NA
TGTGCCAGCTGGGGGGGGAAGACCCAGTACTTC
CASWGGKTQYF
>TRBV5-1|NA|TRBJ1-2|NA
TGCGCCAGCAGCTTCGCTGCAGGCTTCTATGGCTACACCTTC
CASSFAAGFYGYTF
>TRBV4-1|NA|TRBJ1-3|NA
TGCGCCAGCAGCCTAACAACACAGGAAACTGGAAACACCATATATTTT
CASSLTTQETGNTIYF
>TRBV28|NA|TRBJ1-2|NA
TGTGCCAGCAGTTTAATCGGCCCGTCCGGGCGGGGTCTGGGGGGCTACACCTTC
CASSLIGPSGRGLGGYTF
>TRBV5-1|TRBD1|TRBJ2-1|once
TGCGCCAGCAGCTTACTGACAGGGCCCAGCTCCTACAATGAGCAGTTCTTC
CASSLLTGPSSYNEQFF
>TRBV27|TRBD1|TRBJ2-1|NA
TGTGCCACCACTTTGGGACAGGGAGCCTACAATGAGCAGTTCTTC
CATTLGQGAYNEQFF
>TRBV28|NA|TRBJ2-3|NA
TGTGCCAGCAGTTTATTCCTAGCGAGCAGCACAGATACGCAGTATTTT
CASSLFLASSTDTQYF
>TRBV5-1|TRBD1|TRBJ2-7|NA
TGCGCCAGCAGCGGTCGGACAGGGGTTTCCTACGAGCAGTACTTC
CASSGRTGVSYEQYF
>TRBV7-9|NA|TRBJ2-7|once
TGTGCCAGCAGCTTACCGGTAGCGACTGATCCCTACGAGCAGTACTTC
CASSLPVATDPYEQYF
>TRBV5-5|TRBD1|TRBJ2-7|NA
TGTGCCAGCAGCTTGGTTGGTACAGGGGTCTCCTACGAGCAGTACTTC
CASSLVGTGVSYEQYF
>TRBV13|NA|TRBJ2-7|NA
TGTGCCAGCAGCACCCGACTGGGGTTTAGCGACGAGCAGTACTTC
CASSTRLGFSDEQYF
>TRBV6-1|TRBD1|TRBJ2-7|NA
TGTGCCAGCAATATCGGGACAGAGTCCTACGAGCAGTACTTC
CASNIGTESYEQYF
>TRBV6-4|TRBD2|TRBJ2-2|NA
TGTGCCAGCAGTAGTAGCGGGACGAACACCGGGGAGCTGTTTTTT
CASSSSGTNTGELFF
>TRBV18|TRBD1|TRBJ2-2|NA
TGTGCCAGCTCACCCCGGACAGGGATGGCCGGGGAGCTGTTTTTT
CASSPRTGMAGELFF
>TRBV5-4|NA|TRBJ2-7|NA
TGTGCCAGCAGCTTGAACGAGTACGAGCAGTACTTC
CASSLNEYEQYF
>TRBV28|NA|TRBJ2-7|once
TGTGCCAGCAGACCCCAAGGGGTAGGATACGAGCAGTACTTC
CASRPQGVGYEQYF
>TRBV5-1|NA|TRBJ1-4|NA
TGCGCCAGCAGCTTACGGGGTCATAATGAAAAACTGTTTTTT
CASSLRGHNEKLFF
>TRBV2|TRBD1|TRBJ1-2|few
TGTGCCAGCGACAGGGGTGGCTACACCTTC
CASDRGGYTF
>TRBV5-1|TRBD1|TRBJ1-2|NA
TGCGCCAGCAGCTTGGGAGGACAGGGTTATGGCTACACCTTC
CASSLGGQGYGYTF
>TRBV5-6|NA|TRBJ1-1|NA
TGTGCCAGCAGCTTGGTGGAGTCCACTGAAGCTTTCTTT
CASSLVESTEAFF
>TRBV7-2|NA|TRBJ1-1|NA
TGTGCCAGCAGCTTAACTACAGGCAACACTGAAGCTTTCTTT
CASSLTTGNTEAFF
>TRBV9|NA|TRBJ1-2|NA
TGTGCCAGCAGCCACGGGGAGGCCCCCCTCTATGGCTACACCTTC
CASSHGEAPLYGYTF
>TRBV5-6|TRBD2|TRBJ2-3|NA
TGTGCCAGCAGCTCCGGGGGGGAGGGCACAGATACGCAGTATTTT
CASSSGGEGTDTQYF
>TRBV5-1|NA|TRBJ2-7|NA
TGCGCCAGCAGCTGGGACTCTACCCTGGACGAGCAGTACTTC
CASSWDSTLDEQYF
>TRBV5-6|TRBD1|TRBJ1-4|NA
TGTGCCAGCAGCTTGTCCGGGACAGGGGAACAAGGGGAGTTTTTT
CASSLSGTGEQGEFF
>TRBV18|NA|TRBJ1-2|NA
TGTGCCAGCTCACCAGGGACCAGGGGCTATGGCTACACCTTC
CASSPGTRGYGYTF
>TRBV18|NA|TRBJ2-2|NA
TGTGCCAGCTCATCACGGGACTCCATTACCGGGGAGCTGTTTTTT
CASSSRDSITGELFF
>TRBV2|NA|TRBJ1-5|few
TGTGCCAGCGGGCCGAGCAATCAGCCCCAGCATTTT
CASGPSNQPQHF